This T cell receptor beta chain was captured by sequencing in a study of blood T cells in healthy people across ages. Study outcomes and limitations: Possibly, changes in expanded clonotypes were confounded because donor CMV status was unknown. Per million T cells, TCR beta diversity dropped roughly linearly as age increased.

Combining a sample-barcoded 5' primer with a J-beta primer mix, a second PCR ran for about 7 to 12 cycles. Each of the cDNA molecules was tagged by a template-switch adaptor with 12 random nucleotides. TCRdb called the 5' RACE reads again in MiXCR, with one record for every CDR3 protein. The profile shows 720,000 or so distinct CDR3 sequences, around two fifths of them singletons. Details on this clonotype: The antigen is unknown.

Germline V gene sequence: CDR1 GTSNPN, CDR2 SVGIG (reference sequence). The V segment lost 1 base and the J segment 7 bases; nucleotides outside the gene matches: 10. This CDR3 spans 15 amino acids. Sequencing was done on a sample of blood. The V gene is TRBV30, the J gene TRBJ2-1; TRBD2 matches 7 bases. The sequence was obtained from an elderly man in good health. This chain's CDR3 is CAWSGGRAGWNEQFF. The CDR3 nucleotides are TGTGCCTGGAGTGGTGGGAGGGCCGGATGGAATGAGCAGTTCTTC. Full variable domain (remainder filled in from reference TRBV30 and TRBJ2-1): SQTIHQWPATLVQPVGSPLSLECTVEGTSNPNLYWYRQAAGRGLQLLFYSVGIGQISSEVPQNLSASRPQDRQFILSSKKLLLSDSGFYLCAWSGGRAGWNEQFFGPGTRLTVL.